The clone carrying this TCR beta chain has a count of ten or more. This sample was taken from a study of tumor-infiltrating lymphocytes in primary liver carcinoma. The researchers produced TCR beta cDNA from 400 to 650 ng total RNA with a constant-region primer. Generation of the TCR beta libraries relied on three nested multiplex PCR rounds using slightly modified ARM-PCR. Rounds one and two of PCR, each of 10 to 11 cycles, were primed with TRBV1-TRBV30 forward primers and a C-beta reverse primer. TCRdb reprocessed the multiplex PCR reads via MiXCR and lists one record per CDR3 protein. The table has roughly 120,000 distinct CDR3 sequences, 60% to 80% seen once. Germline V gene sequence: CDR1 GTSNPN, CDR2 SVGIG (reference sequence). The CDR3 runs to 11 residues. V was clipped by 1 base and J by 7 bases, with 5 bases between them. Without any cell sorting, about 20-31 mg of bulk tissue yielded co-extracted RNA and DNA.

The rearrangement joins TRBV30 to TRBJ2-1; no clear D. Sequencing was performed on liver tumor tissue from sampling region 3. Documented subset: tumor region T3, left-lateral pole. This sequence was found in a woman aged 60-75 years with primary liver carcinoma and hepatitis B virus infection. DNA for the CDR3: TGTGCCTGGAGTGGGCCTAATGAGCAGTTCTTC. Amino acids: CAWSGPNEQFF.